The 12 T cell receptor beta chains below were found in one sample sequenced in a study of OX40 agonist ivuxolimab in advanced cancers. Produced via immunoSEQ multiplex PCR; TCRdb's table is partial and in-frame only. Of tens of thousands of clones in the sample, roughly 91% were seen once. The material was CD4+ or CD8+ T cells sorted from blood, obtained in a trial of the OX40 agonist ivuxolimab. Receptors originate from an adult with an advanced solid tumor such as melanoma, head and neck, liver or kidney cancer.

The chain recombines TRBV11-2 with TRBJ1-6; D gene ambiguous. The CDR3 extends over 17 amino acids. V was clipped by 5 bases and J by 0 bases, with 14 bases between them. The germline CDR1 and CDR2 sequences are SGHAT and FQNNGV. CDR3 bases: TGTGCCAGCAGCCGGGCGGCAGAAAGCTCCTATAATTCACCCCTCCACTTT. The encoded protein is CASSRAAESSYNSPLHF.

This chain uses TRBV27 with TRBJ2-7; possible D gene TRBD2, 5 bases. V lost 6 bases and J lost 1, with 22 bases in between. Germline-derived CDR1 and CDR2 are MNHEY and SMNVEV (reference sequence). The CDR3 is made up of 17 amino acids. CDR3 coding DNA: TGTGCCAGCAGCCCCCGGAGGTACGCCGAGGCTTCCTACGAGCAGTACTTC. Translation: CASSPRRYAEASYEQYF.

The rearrangement uses TRBV7-9 and TRBJ2-7; D possibly corresponds to TRBD1 (5 bases). Germline-derived CDR1 and CDR2 are SEHNR and FQNEAQ (reference sequence). CDR3 length: 14 residues. Trimming stripped 1 base from V and 2 bases from J, with 9 bases between. This CDR3 reads CASSLGRDPYEQYF. The CDR3, as DNA: TGTGCCAGCAGCTTAGGCAGGGATCCCTACGAGCAGTACTTC.

This chain connects TRBV28 to TRBJ2-5; the match to TRBD1 covers 11 bases. The CDR3 runs 13 residues. The V segment lost 10 bases and the J segment 4 bases; nucleotides outside the gene matches: 5. Germline V gene data show CDR1 as MDHEN and CDR2 as SYDVKM. The CDR3 nucleotides read TGTGCCACCCAAGGGACAGGGGGAGAGACCCAGTACTTC. It yields the protein CATQGTGGETQYF.

This chain joins TRBV6-5 and TRBJ1-1; D is uncertain. The V end lost 0 bases, the J end lost 0 bases, and 8 bases lay between the germline ends. The length of the CDR3 is 15 residues. In germline, CDR1 is MNHEY, CDR2 SVGAGI. As DNA, the CDR3 is TGTGCCAGCAGTTACTCAAGAGGGCTGAACACTGAAGCTTTCTTT. Residues: CASSYSRGLNTEAFF.

V and J are TRBV5-6 and TRBJ2-7, with D perhaps assigned TRBD1 or TRBD2 (5 bases each). CDR1 SGHDT and CDR2 YYEEEE come from the germline V gene. V lost 2 bases, J lost 6 bases, and 9 bases lay in between. The CDR3 extends over 12 amino acids. DNA of the CDR3: TGTGCCAGCAGCTTTGGGGGAGCCGAGCAGTACTTC. Its protein product is CASSFGGAEQYF.

This clone was recorded a few times. This rearrangement joins TRBV5-5 to TRBJ1-1; D uncertain. The CDR3 extends over 13 amino acids. Germline CDR1 and CDR2: SGHKS and YYEKEE (reference sequence). V was trimmed by 2 bases and J by 0 bases, leaving 5 bases between them. The CDR3 spells CASSFWLNTEAFF. CDR3 bases: TGTGCCAGCAGCTTCTGGTTGAACACTGAAGCTTTCTTT. The whole variable domain, filled in from reference TRBV5-5 and TRBJ1-1, reads DAGVTQSPTHLIKTRGQQVTLRCSPISGHKSVSWYQQVLGQGPQFIFQYYEKEERGRGNFPDRFSARQFPNYSSELNVNALLLGDSALYLCASSFWLNTEAFFGQGTRLTVV.

The sample holds a few counts of this clone. The rearrangement joins TRBV12-5 to TRBJ1-5; no clear D. CDR1 and CDR2 (germline): LGHNT, FRNRAP. The CDR3 has 12 amino acids. V was clipped by 2 bases and J by 7 bases, with 6 bases between them. The CDR3 region is CASGLPGQPQHF. CDR3 bases: TGTGCTAGTGGTTTGCCCGGACAGCCCCAGCATTTT.

The chain combines TRBV4-3 with TRBJ2-2; D uncertain. The CDR3 is 14 residues long. Germline CDR1 LGHNA, CDR2 YSLEER. Between the trimmed V and J ends, which lost 0 bases and 6 bases, there was a span of 8 bases. CDR3 coding DNA: TGCGCCAGCAGCCAAGATAGAGTTCCCGGGGAGCTGTTTTTT. Its translation: CASSQDRVPGELFF.

The chain is built from TRBV10-3 and TRBJ2-7; tentative D call: TRBD1 (6 bases). Germline lookup yields CDR1 ENHRY and CDR2 SYGVKD. The V and J ends lost 6 bases and 0 bases respectively, with 9 bases between them. This CDR3 comprises 13 residues. Written as DNA, the CDR3 is TGTGCCATCAGAGGGGACATCTCCTACGAGCAGTACTTC. This sequence encodes CAIRGDISYEQYF.

The chain couples TRBV27 to TRBJ2-1; D unclear. The ends were cut back, 6 bases at V and 4 bases at J, with 10 bases in the middle. The germline CDR1 and CDR2 sequences are MNHEY and SMNVEV (reference sequence). This CDR3 is 13 amino acids long. The CDR3 DNA is TGTGCCAGCAGCCAGGACCTTTACAATGAGCAGTTCTTC. This translates into CASSQDLYNEQFF.

CDR3 loop: CASSVGGGTGELFF. The CDR3 DNA reads TGTGCCAGCAGCGTAGGGGGAGGGACCGGGGAGCTGTTTTTT. The rearrangement links TRBV9 to TRBJ2-2, with TRBD2 matching over 7 bases. The CDR3 runs 14 residues. Per the germline V gene, CDR1 is SGDLS and CDR2 is YYNGEE. V lost 0 bases to trimming and J lost 5 bases; unmatched junction nucleotides: 1. The full variable domain, its missing parts supplied by reference TRBV9 and TRBJ2-2, is DSGVTQTPKHLITATGQRVTLRCSPRSGDLSVYWYQQSLDQGLQFLIQYYNGEERAKGNILERFSAQQFPDLHSELNLSSLELGDSALYFCASSVGGGTGELFFGEGSRLTVL.